The 15 T cell receptor beta chains reported below all come from one sample, sequenced in a study of T cells in Graves' hyperthyroidism and ophthalmopathy. RNA transcripts yielded amplified TCR beta CDR3 regions. TCR CDR3 underwent first-round RT-PCR with the HTBI primer set. A single record per CDR3 protein comes from TCRdb applying MiXCR to the multiplex PCR reads. The sample contains around 250,000 distinct CDR3 sequences, less than 15% of which appear only once. What was sequenced was blood. The receptor set was obtained from a woman aged 40 to 50 with Graves' hyperthyroidism that later progressed to Graves' ophthalmopathy.

At least ten counts were recorded for this clonotype. This chain joins TRBV7-6 and TRBJ2-1; D ambiguous. V lost 1 base and J 7 bases, leaving 11 bases between the germline ends. CDR3 length: 14 amino acids. CDR1 is SGHVS, CDR2 FNYEAQ, per germline. The DNA for the CDR3 is TGTGCCAGCAGCTTAGTCCCCATGAGGAATGAGCAGTTCTTC. Residues: CASSLVPMRNEQFF.

This clonotype came up many times. The chain uses TRBV12-3 or TRBV12-4 and TRBJ2-7, with D maybe TRBD1 (5 bases). The CDR3 contains 14 residues. V gave up 3 bases and J gave up 3 bases, with 12 bases separating them. CDR3 region: CASSFALGRYEQYF. Written as DNA, the CDR3 is TGTGCCAGCAGTTTTGCGTTGGGGCGCTACGAGCAGTACTTC.

This sequence joins TRBV11-2 and TRBJ2-1; 10 nucleotides align to TRBD2. The germline V gene encodes CDR1 SGHAT and CDR2 FQNNGV. The CDR3 is 16 amino acids. With V trimmed by 5 bases and J by 0 bases, 4 bases remained unmatched. CDR3 bases: TGTGCCAGCAGCATTCTAGCGGGAGCCTCCTACAATGAGCAGTTCTTC. As protein: CASSILAGASYNEQFF.

This clonotype was seen ten or more times. This CDR3 reads CASRGVSTGELFF. CDR3 DNA: TGCGCCAGCCGGGGAGTATCCACCGGGGAGCTGTTTTTT. J is TRBJ2-2 and V is TRBV10-1; tentatively, D is TRBD2 (5 bases). Germline CDR1 is WNHNN and CDR2 is SYGVQD (reference sequence). V was clipped by 8 bases and J by 4 bases, with 11 bases between them. The CDR3 spans 13 residues.

Ten or more counts support this clonotype. This chain links TRBV12-3 or TRBV12-4 with TRBJ1-1; the D is unclear. The CDR3 covers 14 residues. Trimming pared 5 bases from V and 1 base from J, leaving 11 bases between. The CDR3 reads CASSPRAENTEAFF. As DNA, the CDR3 is TGTGCCAGCAGTCCCCGGGCCGAGAACACTGAAGCTTTCTTT.

A few counts support this clonotype. The chain recombines TRBV9 with TRBJ2-7, with D perhaps assigned TRBD1 or TRBD2 (5 bases each). CDR1 and CDR2 from the germline V gene are SGDLS and YYNGEE. V was trimmed by 0 bases and J by 0 bases, leaving 10 bases between them. The CDR3 consists of 15 residues. The CDR3 region has the DNA TGTGCCAGCAGCGTAGCCCCCGGGACCTCCTACGAGCAGTACTTC. The encoded protein is CASSVAPGTSYEQYF.

This clonotype was counted many times. The chain is built from TRBV3-1 and TRBJ1-6; TRBD1 matches 12 bases. V lost 3 bases to trimming and J lost 9 bases; unmatched junction nucleotides: 6. The CDR3 totals 16 residues. Germline CDR1 reads LGHDT; CDR2 reads YNNKEL (reference sequence). The CDR3 here is CASSQGQGAFRSPLHF. The CDR3 region has the DNA TGTGCCAGCAGCCAGGGACAGGGGGCGTTTCGTTCACCCCTCCACTTT.

This clonotype was found a few times. This chain connects TRBV19 to TRBJ2-7; D not resolved. In germline, CDR1 is LNHDA, CDR2 SQIVND (reference sequence). With 6 bases removed from V and 3 bases from J, the gap between germline ends came to 15 bases. This CDR3 has 14 amino acids. CDR3 sequence reads: CASSHLGTSYEQYF. The CDR3 DNA sequence: TGTGCCAGTAGCCATTTGGGCACGAGCTACGAGCAGTACTTC. The full variable domain, in which reference TRBV19 and TRBJ2-7 provide the parts outside the CDR3, is DGGITQSPKYLFRKEGQNVTLSCEQNLNHDAMYWYRQDPGQGLRLIYYSQIVNDFQKGDIAEGYSVSREKKESFPLTVTSAQKNPTAFYLCASSHLGTSYEQYFGPGTRLTVT.

There are many counts of this clonotype. The chain recombines TRBV4-1 with TRBJ2-5; D is unresolved. In germline, CDR1 is MGHRA, CDR2 YSYEKL. V gave up 1 base and J gave up 2 bases, with 14 bases separating them. The CDR3 extends over 16 amino acids. CDR3 protein: CASSQVPRRLQETQYF. As DNA, the CDR3 is TGCGCCAGCAGCCAAGTACCACGCCGGTTACAAGAGACCCAGTACTTC.

This clonotype was found many times. This chain links TRBV20-1 with TRBJ2-3, with 12 bases that match TRBD2. V lost 5 bases to trimming and J lost 2 bases; unmatched junction nucleotides: 5. The CDR3 runs 15 residues. Looked up from germline, CDR1 is DFQATT and CDR2 is SNEGSKA (reference sequence). As DNA, the CDR3 is TGCAGTGCTGGTCTAGCGGGAGGGCCCACAGATACGCAGTATTTT. Translated: CSAGLAGGPTDTQYF.

The sample holds many counts of this clonotype. J is TRBJ2-1 and V is TRBV3-1, with no clear D. V was pared by 5 bases and J by 10 bases, with 12 bases between. Germline V lookup: CDR1 LGHDT, CDR2 YNNKEL (reference sequence). This CDR3 has 12 amino acids. This CDR3 reads CASSYTLGEQFF. CDR3 bases: TGTGCCAGCAGCTATACCTTAGGGGAGCAGTTCTTC.

There are many counts of this clonotype. The rearrangement links TRBV3-1 to TRBJ1-6; no firm D call. Deletions cut 4 bases from V and 9 bases from J, with 10 bases between. This CDR3 is 13 amino acids long. From germline, CDR1 is LGHDT and CDR2 YNNKEL (reference sequence). This CDR3 is CASSRGWASPLHF. CDR3 DNA: TGTGCCAGCAGCCGGGGTTGGGCTTCACCCCTCCACTTT.

This clonotype was seen at least ten times. The rearrangement joins TRBV20-1 to TRBJ2-7; 9 bases are shared with TRBD2. The germline V gene has CDR1 DFQATT and CDR2 SNEGSKA (reference sequence). J lost 2 bases, V lost 3 bases, and 2 bases had no gene match. This CDR3 contains 13 residues. In DNA form, the CDR3 reads TGCAGTGCTAGGGCGGGAGGGCCCTACGAGCAGTACTTC. It yields the protein CSARAGGPYEQYF.

The chain carries TRBV27 and TRBJ2-1; D not certain. The CDR3 length is 12 residues. Germline V CDR1 and CDR2: MNHEY, SMNVEV (reference sequence). Trimming took off 6 bases at V and 3 bases at J, with 6 bases between the two ends. CDR3 nucleotide sequence: TGTGCCAGCAGGAAGGTCTACAATGAGCAGTTCTTC. Its protein product is CASRKVYNEQFF.

Ten or more counts support this clonotype. The chain carries TRBV28 and TRBJ1-5, with a possible D match to TRBD1 (5 bases). Trimming left V 1 base short and J 4 bases short, with 14 bases between. The CDR3 totals 16 residues. CDR1 is MDHEN and CDR2 is SYDVKM in the germline V gene. The CDR3 here is CASSLLFGGSNQPQHF. The CDR3 DNA sequence: TGTGCCAGCAGTTTATTGTTCGGGGGGTCAAATCAGCCCCAGCATTTT.